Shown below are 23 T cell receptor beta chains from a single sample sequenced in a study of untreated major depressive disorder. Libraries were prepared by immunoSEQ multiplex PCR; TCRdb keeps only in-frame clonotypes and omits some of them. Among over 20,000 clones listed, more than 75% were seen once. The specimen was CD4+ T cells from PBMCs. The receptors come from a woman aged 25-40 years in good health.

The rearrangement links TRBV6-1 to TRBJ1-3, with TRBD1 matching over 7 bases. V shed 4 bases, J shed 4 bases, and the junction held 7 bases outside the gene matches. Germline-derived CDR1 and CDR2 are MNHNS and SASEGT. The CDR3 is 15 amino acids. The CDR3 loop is CASSVYRGTGNTIYF. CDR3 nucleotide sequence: TGTGCCAGCAGTGTTTACAGGGGTACCGGAAACACCATATATTTT.

In nucleotides, the CDR3 is TGTGCCAGCAGCCAATTTGGATGGAACACCGGGGAGCTGTTTTTT. Protein product: CASSQFGWNTGELFF. The genes are TRBV16 and TRBJ2-2, with D hard to call. CDR1 KGHSY and CDR2 FQNENV come from the germline V gene. Trimming took 1 base from V and 1 from J, leaving 7 bases between them. This CDR3 has 15 residues.

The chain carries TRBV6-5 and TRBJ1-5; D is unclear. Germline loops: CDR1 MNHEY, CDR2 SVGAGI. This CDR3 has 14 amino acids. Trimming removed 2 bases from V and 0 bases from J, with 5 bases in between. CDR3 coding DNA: TGTGCCAGCAGTTACAGTTATAGCAATCAGCCCCAGCATTTT. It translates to CASSYSYSNQPQHF.

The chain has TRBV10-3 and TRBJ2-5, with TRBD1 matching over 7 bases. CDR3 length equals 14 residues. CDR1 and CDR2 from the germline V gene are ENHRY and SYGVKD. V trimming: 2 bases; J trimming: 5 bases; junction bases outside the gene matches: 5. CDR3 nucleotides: TGTGCCATCAGTGAGGGACAGGTTCGGGAGACCCAGTACTTC. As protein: CAISEGQVRETQYF.

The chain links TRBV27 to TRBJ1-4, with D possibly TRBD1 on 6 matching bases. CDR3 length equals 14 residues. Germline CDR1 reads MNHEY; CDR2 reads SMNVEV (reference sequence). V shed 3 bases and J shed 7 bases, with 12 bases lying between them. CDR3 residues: CASSLSGRGEKLFF. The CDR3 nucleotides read TGTGCCAGCAGTTTGTCCGGCAGGGGTGAAAAACTGTTTTTT.

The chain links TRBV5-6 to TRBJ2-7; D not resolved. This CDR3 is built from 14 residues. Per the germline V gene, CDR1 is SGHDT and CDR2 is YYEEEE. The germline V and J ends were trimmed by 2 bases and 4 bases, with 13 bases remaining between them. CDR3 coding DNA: TGTGCCAGCAGCTTCGGCGATACCCTTTACGAGCAGTACTTC. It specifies CASSFGDTLYEQYF.

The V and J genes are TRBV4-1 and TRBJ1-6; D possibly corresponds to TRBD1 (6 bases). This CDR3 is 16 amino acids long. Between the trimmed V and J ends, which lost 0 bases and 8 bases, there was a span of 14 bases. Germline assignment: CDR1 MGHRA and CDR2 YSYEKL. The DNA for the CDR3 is TGCGCCAGCAGCCAAGACGTCAGGGGTGGGCATTCACCCCTCCACTTT. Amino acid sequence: CASSQDVRGGHSPLHF.

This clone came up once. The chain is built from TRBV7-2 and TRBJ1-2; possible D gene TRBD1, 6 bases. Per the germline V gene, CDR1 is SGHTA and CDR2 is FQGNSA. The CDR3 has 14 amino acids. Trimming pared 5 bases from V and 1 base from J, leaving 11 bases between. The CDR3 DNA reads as TGTGCCAGCAGCCCACAGGGTAATAACTATGGCTACACCTTC. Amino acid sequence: CASSPQGNNYGYTF.

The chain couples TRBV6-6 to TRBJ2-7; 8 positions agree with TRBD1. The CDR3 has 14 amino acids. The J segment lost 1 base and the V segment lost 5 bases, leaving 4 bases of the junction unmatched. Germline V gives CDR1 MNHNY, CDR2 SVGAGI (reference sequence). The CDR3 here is CASSGQGLSYEQYF. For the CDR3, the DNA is TGTGCCAGCAGTGGACAGGGCTTGTCCTACGAGCAGTACTTC.

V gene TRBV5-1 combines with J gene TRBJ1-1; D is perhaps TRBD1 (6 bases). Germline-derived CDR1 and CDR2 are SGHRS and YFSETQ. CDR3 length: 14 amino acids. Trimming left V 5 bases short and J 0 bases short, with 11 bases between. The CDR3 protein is CASRQGSMNTEAFF. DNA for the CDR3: TGCGCCAGCAGACAGGGATCCATGAACACTGAAGCTTTCTTT.

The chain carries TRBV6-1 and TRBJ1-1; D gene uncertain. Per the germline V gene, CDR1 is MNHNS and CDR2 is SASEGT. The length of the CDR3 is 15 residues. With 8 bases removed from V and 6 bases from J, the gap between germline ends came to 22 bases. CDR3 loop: CASRWETLGMAEAFF. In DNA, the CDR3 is TGTGCCAGCCGTTGGGAGACGCTGGGCATGGCTGAAGCTTTCTTT.

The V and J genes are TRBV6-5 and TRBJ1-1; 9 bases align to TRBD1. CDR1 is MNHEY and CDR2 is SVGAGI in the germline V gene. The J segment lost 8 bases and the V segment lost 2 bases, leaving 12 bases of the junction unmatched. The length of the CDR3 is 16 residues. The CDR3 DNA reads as TGTGCCAGCAGTTACCTCCTGGGACAGGGTGGAGAAGAAGCTTTCTTT. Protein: CASSYLLGQGGEEAFF.

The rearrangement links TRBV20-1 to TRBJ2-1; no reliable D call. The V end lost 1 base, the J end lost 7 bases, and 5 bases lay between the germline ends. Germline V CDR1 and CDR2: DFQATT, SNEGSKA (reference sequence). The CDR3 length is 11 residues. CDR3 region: CSARGGNEQFF. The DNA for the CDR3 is TGCAGTGCTAGAGGTGGGAATGAGCAGTTCTTC.

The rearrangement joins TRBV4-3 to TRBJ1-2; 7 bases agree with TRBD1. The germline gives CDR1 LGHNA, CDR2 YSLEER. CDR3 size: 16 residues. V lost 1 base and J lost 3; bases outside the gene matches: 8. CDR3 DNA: TGCGCCAGCAGCCAAGGAGTGGGCAGGGGGGACTATGGCTACACCTTC. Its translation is CASSQGVGRGDYGYTF.

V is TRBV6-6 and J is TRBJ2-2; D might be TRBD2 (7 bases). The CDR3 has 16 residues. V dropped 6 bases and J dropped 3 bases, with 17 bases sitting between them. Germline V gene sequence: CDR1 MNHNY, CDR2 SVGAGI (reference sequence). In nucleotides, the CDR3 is TGTGCCAGCAGGATCAGGGGAGGGTTGGACACCGGGGAGCTGTTTTTT. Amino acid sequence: CASRIRGGLDTGELFF.

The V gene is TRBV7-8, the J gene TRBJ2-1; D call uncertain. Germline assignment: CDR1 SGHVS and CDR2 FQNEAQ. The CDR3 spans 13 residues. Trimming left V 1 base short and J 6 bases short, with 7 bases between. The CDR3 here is CASSLGKSNEQFF. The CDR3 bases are TGTGCCAGCAGCTTAGGCAAATCCAATGAGCAGTTCTTC.

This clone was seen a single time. CDR3 sequence reads: CASTGDSTHQPQHF. The CDR3 coding sequence is TGTGCCAGTACCGGGGACAGCACCCATCAGCCCCAGCATTTT. The chain joins TRBV19 to TRBJ1-5; 7 bases align to TRBD1. V lost 7 bases, J lost 5 bases, and 8 bases stayed unmatched. Germline assignment: CDR1 LNHDA and CDR2 SQIVND (reference sequence). The CDR3 consists of 14 residues.

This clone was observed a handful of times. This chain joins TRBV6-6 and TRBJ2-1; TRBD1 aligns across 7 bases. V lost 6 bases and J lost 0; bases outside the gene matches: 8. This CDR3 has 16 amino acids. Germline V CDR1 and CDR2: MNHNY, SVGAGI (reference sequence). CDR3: CASRRTGQSSYNEQFF. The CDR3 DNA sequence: TGTGCCAGCAGGAGGACAGGCCAGAGCTCCTACAATGAGCAGTTCTTC.

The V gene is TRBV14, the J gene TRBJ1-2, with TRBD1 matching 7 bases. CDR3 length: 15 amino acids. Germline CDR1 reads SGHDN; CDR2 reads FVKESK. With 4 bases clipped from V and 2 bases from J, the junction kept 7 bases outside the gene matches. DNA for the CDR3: TGTGCCAGCAGCCGTCGAACAGGGGAAAACTATGGCTACACCTTC. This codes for CASSRRTGENYGYTF. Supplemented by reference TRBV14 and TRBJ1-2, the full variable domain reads EAGVTQFPSHSVIEKGQTVTLRCDPISGHDNLYWYRRVMGKEIKFLLHFVKESKQDESGMPNNRFLAERTGGTYSTLKVQPAELEDSGVYFCASSRRTGENYGYTFGSGTRLTVV.

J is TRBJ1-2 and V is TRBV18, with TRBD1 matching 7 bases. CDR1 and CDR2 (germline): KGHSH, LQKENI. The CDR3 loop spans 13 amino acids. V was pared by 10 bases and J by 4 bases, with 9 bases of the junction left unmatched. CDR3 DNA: TGTGCCATTATGCAGCAGGGGGGCTATGGCTACACCTTC. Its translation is CAIMQQGGYGYTF. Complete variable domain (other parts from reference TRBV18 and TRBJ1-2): NAGVMQNPRHLVRRRGQEARLRCSPMKGHSHVYWYRQLPEEGLKFMVYLQKENIIDESGMPKERFSAEFPKEGPSILRIQQVVRGDSAAYFCAIMQQGGYGYTFGSGTRLTVV.

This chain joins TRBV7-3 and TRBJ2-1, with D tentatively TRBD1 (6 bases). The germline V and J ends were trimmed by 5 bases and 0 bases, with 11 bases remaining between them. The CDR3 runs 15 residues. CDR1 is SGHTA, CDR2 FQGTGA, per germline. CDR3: CASSLQGSSYNEQFF. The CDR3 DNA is TGTGCCAGCAGCCTACAGGGTAGCTCCTACAATGAGCAGTTCTTC.

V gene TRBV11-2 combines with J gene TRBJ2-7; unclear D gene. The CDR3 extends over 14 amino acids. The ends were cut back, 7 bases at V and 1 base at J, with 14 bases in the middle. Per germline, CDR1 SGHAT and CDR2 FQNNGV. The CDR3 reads CASTKRTGSYEQYF. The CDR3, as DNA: TGTGCCAGCACCAAAAGGACCGGTTCCTACGAGCAGTACTTC.

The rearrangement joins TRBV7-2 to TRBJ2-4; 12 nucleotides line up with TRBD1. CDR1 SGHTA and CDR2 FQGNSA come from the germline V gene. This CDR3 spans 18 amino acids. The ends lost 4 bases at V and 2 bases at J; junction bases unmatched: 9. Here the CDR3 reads CASSSGTGGAWTKNIQYF. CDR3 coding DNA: TGTGCCAGCAGCTCCGGGACAGGGGGCGCTTGGACCAAAAACATTCAGTACTTC.